This T cell receptor (beta chain) was recorded in a study of Graves' ophthalmopathy and Graves' hyperthyroidism. As the template, RNA transcripts were used to amplify TCR beta CDR3 regions. Amplification began with first-round RT-PCR using HTBI primers, then second-round multiplex PCR was performed. Using its own MiXCR run on the multiplex PCR reads, TCRdb lists one record per CDR3 protein. The sample records hundreds of thousands of distinct CDR3 sequences, more than 40% being singletons. CDR3 length: 17 residues. Germline-derived CDR1 and CDR2 are SSHAT and FNYEAQ (reference sequence). V shed 5 bases and J 5 bases; nucleotides not matched to a gene: 12.

This clonotype was obtained from an adult man with Graves' ophthalmopathy. The chain is built from TRBV7-7 and TRBJ2-5, with TRBD2 matching over 12 bases. The sequenced sample consisted of peripheral blood. This CDR3 reads CASSANVLAGGGETQYF. CDR3 in DNA: TGTGCCAGCAGCGCCAACGTGCTAGCGGGGGGGGGGGAGACCCAGTACTTC.